This T cell receptor (beta chain) was recorded in a study of T cells after yellow fever vaccination (dated by TCRdb to between 2017 and 2020). General notes on the study: The SMART-Seq v4 Ultra Low Input RNA kit was used to prepare libraries from fractions with low cell numbers. Two healthy male donors, one aged 18 to 30 and one aged 30 to 39 years, were included in the cohort. Blood was collected at multiple timepoints before and after primary and secondary immunization, and bulk PBMC replicates and cell subsets were isolated. To track T-cell clones before and after primary and booster YFV17D yellow fever vaccination, bulk TCR alpha and beta repertoires were sequenced longitudinally. The research as a whole found: Compared with the primary T-cell response, the secondary T-cell response was faster but weaker, reaching its peak on day 5 rather than on day 15. After the booster, most of the clones that had expanded following primary vaccination were detected again (around 97% of CD4 and around 90% of CD8), which suggests that memory was broadly maintained. A small share of clonotypes was detected in both CD4 and CD8 compartments, with the overlap likely arising from convergent recombination. Only two donors were included in the study, so the extent to which the findings can be generalized is limited. FACS-sorted repertoires could contain abundant contaminating clonotypes from the bulk population, so computational filtering was required.

Unmatched junction bases come to 8, with V trimmed by 8 bases and J by 3 bases. Measured from the cysteine to the phenylalanine, the CDR3 is 14 residues long. Only the CDR3 portion is preserved as DNA: 42 bases, with reading frame beginning at the first base. As encoded in the germline V gene (reference sequence), CDR1 is LNHDA while CDR2 is SQIVND. TCR cDNA was synthesized by 5'RACE template switching, which introduced a universal primer site and unique molecular identifiers. Priming for cDNA synthesis came from both the TCR alpha and TCR beta constant segments. Library amplification used two PCR steps, and the second PCR step added sample barcodes and sequencing adapters. Libraries were sequenced on Illumina HiSeq 2500 (2x100 bp) or NovaSeq (2x150 bp). The original methods were these. Reads were demultiplexed and collapsed into UMI consensus sequences with MIGEC, and V(D)J alignment was performed with MiXCR. Using edgeR on replicate PBMC samples, clonotypes were called vaccine-responding if FDR was below 0.01 and the log2 fold change was above 5 up to day 15. Each bulk clonotype received a CD4 or CD8 identity based on whether the sequenced CD4 or CD8 repertoire contained that clonotype at higher abundance. TCRdb reanalyzed the raw reads on its own, using fastp at Q25 for trimming and MiXCR for clone calling, and kept in-frame beta chains. Merged by CDR3 protein, the rows form single entries marked with the most common genes and DNA. In this record, the V and J calls reflect TCRdb's handling and not the investigators' own analysis. The table for this sample lists a few hundred thousand distinct CDR3 sequences; roughly a sixth of them were counted only once. Together, the top ten hold about 18% of the sample.

As concerns this clonotype: Its antigen is still unknown. Base qualities are missing; no much larger clone stands one base away.

The treatment or condition label, as the study defines it: live attenuated yellow fever vaccine strain. At every blood-draw timepoint, two biological replicates of bulk PBMCs were collected. A standard Ficoll-Paque protocol was used to isolate PBMCs from peripheral blood. RNA was extracted with TriZol from bulk PBMCs, CD4 and CD8 fractions, and dextramer-positive and dextramer-negative fractions. The chain links TRBV19 with TRBJ1-2, with TRBD1 matching 8 junction bases. The TCR originated in a man aged 18-30 years who received the YFV17D yellow fever vaccine. The sequences come from PBMCs, collected around 5 days after the first yellow fever vaccination. CDR3 sequence: CASSTDRAHYGYTF. The sequenced DNA is TGTGCCAGTTCCACGGACAGGGCGCACTATGGCTACACCTTC.